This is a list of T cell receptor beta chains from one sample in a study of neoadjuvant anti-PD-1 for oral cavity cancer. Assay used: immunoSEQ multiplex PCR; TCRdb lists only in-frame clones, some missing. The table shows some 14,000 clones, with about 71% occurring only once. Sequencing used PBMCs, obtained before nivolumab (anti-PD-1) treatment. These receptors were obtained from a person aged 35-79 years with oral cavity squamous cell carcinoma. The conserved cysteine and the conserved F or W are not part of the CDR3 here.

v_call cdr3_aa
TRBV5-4 ASSSDGGGTDTQY
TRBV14 ASSQDEEGPLYEQY
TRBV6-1 ASSEAGGPSLTY
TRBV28 ASTLGGLFTEAF
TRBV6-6 ASSAGRPQH
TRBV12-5 ASGLATLTRQVPDTQY
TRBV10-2 ASSETGGYEKLF
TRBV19 ASSIEGRGQETQY
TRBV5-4 ASRARGSGRNTGELF
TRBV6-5 ASSYSTAQPQH
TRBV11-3 ASSLRTTTGELF
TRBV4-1 ASSYGQIPTDTQY
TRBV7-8 ASSSLGGGNEQF
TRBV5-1 ASGKLGVSNGYT
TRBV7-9 ASSLGLDTSTDTQY
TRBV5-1 ASSSAGLLVYNEQF
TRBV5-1 ASKLEAGFYEQY
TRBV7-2 ASSISGGAYNEQF